This TCR beta chain derives from a study of T cell responses to AZD1222 COVID-19 vaccine. The table came from immunoSEQ multiplex PCR; TCRdb's copy has only in-frame clones and leaves some out. The repertoire holds about 150,000 clones, with around nine tenths as singletons. The CDR3 is made up of 16 amino acids. Germline CDR1 and CDR2: SGHAT and FQNNGV. V gave up 0 bases and J gave up 5 bases; unmatched junction bases: 7. Study findings and constraints: Nearly half of spike-specific TCRs reportedly target unmutated variant regions. Spike-specific TCR depth and breadth grew after two AZD1222 doses.

Note on this clone: Antigen specificity is unknown.

Samples with a second dose at about 4 or about 12 weeks were pooled together. J is TRBJ2-1 and V is TRBV11-2, with 7 positions matching TRBD1. The clonotype originates from an adult who received the AZD1222 COVID-19 vaccine. This specimen was peripheral blood, taken 28 days after the second AZD1222 dose. The CDR3 sequence: CASSLEGRQGHNEQFF. The CDR3 coding sequence is TGTGCCAGCAGCTTAGAGGGGCGACAGGGTCACAATGAGCAGTTCTTC.